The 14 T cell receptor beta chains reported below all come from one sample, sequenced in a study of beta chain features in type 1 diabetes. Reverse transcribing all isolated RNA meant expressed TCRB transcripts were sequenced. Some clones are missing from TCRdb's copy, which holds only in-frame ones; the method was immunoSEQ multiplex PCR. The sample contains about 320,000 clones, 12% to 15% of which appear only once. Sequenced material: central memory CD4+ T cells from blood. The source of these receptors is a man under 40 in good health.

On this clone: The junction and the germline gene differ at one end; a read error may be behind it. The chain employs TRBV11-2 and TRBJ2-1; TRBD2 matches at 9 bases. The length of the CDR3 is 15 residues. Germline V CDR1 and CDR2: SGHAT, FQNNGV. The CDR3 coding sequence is TGTGCCAGCACCTTAGGACTAGCGAGAGGCTATGAGCAGTTCTTC. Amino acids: CASTLGLARGYEQFF.

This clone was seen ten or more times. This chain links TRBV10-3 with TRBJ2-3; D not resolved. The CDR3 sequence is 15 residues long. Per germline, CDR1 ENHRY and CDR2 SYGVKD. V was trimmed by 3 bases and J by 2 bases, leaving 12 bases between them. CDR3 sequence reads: CAISDVGRNTDTQYF. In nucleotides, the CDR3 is TGTGCCATCAGTGACGTGGGCAGAAACACAGATACGCAGTATTTT.

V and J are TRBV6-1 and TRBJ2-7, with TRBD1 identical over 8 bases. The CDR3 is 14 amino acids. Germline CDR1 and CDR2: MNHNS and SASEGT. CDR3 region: CASSEGFGQGDFLV. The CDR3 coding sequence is TGTGCCAGCAGTGAAGGATTCGGACAGGGAGACTTTCTCGTC.

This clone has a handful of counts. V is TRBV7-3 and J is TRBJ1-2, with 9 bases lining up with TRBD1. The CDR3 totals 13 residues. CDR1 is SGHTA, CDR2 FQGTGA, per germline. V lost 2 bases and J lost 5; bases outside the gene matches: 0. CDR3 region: CASSLGQGYGYTF. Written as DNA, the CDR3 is TGTGCCAGCAGCTTAGGACAGGGGTATGGCTACACCTTC.

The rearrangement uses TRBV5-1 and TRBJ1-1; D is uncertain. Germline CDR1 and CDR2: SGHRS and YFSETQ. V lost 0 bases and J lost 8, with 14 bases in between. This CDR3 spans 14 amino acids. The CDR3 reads CASSLARVGGEAFF. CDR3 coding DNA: TGCGCCAGCAGCTTGGCCCGGGTGGGAGGGGAAGCTTTCTTT.

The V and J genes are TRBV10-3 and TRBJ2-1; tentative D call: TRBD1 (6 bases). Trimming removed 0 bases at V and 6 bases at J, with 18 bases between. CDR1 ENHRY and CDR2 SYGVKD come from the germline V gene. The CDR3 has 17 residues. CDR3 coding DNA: TGTGCCATCAGTGAGTCCGGGCCACAGGGCTTAGGCAATGAGCAGTTCTTC. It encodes CAISESGPQGLGNEQFF.

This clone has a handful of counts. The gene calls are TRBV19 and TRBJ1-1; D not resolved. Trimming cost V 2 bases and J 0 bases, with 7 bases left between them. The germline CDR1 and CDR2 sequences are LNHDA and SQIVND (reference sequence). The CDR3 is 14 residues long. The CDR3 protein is CASSIRRVNTEAFF. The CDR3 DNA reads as TGTGCCAGTAGTATAAGACGGGTGAACACTGAAGCTTTCTTT.

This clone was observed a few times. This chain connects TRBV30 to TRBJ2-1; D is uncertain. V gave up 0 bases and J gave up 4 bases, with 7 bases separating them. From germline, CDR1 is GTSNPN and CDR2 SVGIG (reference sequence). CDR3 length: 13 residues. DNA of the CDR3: TGTGCCTGGAGTGTAAGGCCATACAATGAGCAGTTCTTC. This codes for CAWSVRPYNEQFF.

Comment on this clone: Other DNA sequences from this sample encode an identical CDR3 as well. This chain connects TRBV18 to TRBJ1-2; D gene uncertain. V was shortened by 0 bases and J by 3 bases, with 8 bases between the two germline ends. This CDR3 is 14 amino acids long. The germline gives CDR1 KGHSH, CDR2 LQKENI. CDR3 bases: TGTGCCAGCTCACCACCAGGGCGGGACTATGGCTACACCTTC. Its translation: CASSPPGRDYGYTF. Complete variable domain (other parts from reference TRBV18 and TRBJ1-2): NAGVMQNPRHLVRRRGQEARLRCSPMKGHSHVYWYRQLPEEGLKFMVYLQKENIIDESGMPKERFSAEFPKEGPSILRIQQVVRGDSAAYFCASSPPGRDYGYTFGSGTRLTVV.

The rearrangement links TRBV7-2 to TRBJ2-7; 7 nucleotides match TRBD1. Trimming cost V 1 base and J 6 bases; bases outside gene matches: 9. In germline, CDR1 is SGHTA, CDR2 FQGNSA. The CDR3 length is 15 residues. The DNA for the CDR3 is TGTGCCAGCAGCTTAGGACAGGGTGTTTTAGGCGAGCAGTACTTC. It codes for CASSLGQGVLGEQYF.

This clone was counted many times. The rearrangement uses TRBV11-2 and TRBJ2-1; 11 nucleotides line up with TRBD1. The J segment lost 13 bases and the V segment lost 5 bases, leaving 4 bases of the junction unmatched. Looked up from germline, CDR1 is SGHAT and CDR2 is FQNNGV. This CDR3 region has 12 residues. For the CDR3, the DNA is TGTGCCAGCAGCCGGACAGGGGGCCATCAGTTCTTC. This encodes CASSRTGGHQFF.

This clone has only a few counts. The DNA of the CDR3 is TGCGCCAGCAGCCCTGGTGGACAAGAGACCCAGTACTTC. Translated: CASSPGGQETQYF. The V and J genes are TRBV5-1 and TRBJ2-5; D not resolved. This CDR3 contains 13 residues. Germline V gene lookup returns CDR1 SGHRS and CDR2 YFSETQ. V was pared by 4 bases and J by 2 bases, with 9 bases between.

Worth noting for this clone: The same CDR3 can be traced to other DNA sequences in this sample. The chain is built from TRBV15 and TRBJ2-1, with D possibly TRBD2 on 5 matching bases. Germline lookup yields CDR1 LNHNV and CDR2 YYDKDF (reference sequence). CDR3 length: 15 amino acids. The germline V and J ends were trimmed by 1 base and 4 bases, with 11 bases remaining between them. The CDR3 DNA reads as TGTGCCACCAGCAGAGCCGCGGGCTCGTACAATGAGCAGTTCTTC. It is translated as CATSRAAGSYNEQFF. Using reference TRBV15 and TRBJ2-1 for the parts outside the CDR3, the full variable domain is DAMVIQNPRYQVTQFGKPVTLSCSQTLNHNVMYWYQQKSSQAPKLLFHYYDKDFNNEADTPDNFQSRRPNTSFCFLDIRSPGLGDTAMYLCATSRAAGSYNEQFFGPGTRLTVL.

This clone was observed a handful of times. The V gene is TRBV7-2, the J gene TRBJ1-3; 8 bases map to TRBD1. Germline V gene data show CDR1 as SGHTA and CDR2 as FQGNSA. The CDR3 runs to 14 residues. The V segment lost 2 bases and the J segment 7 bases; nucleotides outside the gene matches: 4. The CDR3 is CASSLQGARNTIYF. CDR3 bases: TGTGCCAGCAGCTTACAGGGGGCGCGGAACACCATATATTTT.